This TCR beta chain was obtained from a study of OX40 agonist ivuxolimab in advanced cancers. Study conclusions and caveats: Low normalized T-cell clonal expansion also characterized some of the nonresponders.

Trimming removed 1 base from V and 2 bases from J, with 7 bases in between. CDR1 and CDR2 from the germline V gene are SQVTM and ANQGSEA. The CDR3 is made up of 13 amino acids. With regard to this clone: Its antigen is currently unknown.

Profiling relied on immunoSEQ multiplex PCR, and the TCRdb table lists in-frame clones only, not all of them. The table has 60,000 to 90,000 clones, 87% seen once. This receptor was taken from an adult with an advanced solid tumor such as melanoma, head and neck, liver or kidney cancer. The chain is built from TRBV29-1 and TRBJ2-3; TRBD2 is a possible D gene (6 bases). The sample was CD4+ or CD8+ T cells sorted from blood, taken in a trial of the OX40 agonist ivuxolimab. The CDR3 spells CSVEAGVTDTQYF. The DNA of the CDR3 is TGCAGCGTTGAAGCGGGAGTCACAGATACGCAGTATTTT.